This TCR beta chain originates from a study of lymphopenia after photon versus proton radiotherapy. Germline loops: CDR1 SEHNR, CDR2 FQNEAQ (reference sequence). With 1 base clipped from V and 8 bases from J, the junction kept 13 bases outside the gene matches. The CDR3 runs to 18 residues. Whole-study results and caveats: Proton therapy kept repertoires fairly stable, unlike photons, which gained effector/memory cells.

Concerning this clone: What it binds is unknown.

Data came from immunoSEQ multiplex PCR; TCRdb stores just in-frame clones and leaves some out. The sample has about 42,000 clones; over 80% are singletons. Sample: peripheral blood, taken from a patient treated with proton-based radiotherapy. This receptor was obtained from a woman in her 70s with pancreatic cancer. This chain joins TRBV7-9 and TRBJ2-1, with 11 nucleotides matching TRBD2. This CDR3 reads CASSLGATSGAHRDEQFF. In nucleotides, the CDR3 is TGTGCCAGCAGCTTAGGGGCGACTAGCGGGGCCCATCGGGATGAGCAGTTCTTC.